This TCR beta chain emerged from a study of T cells in Graves' hyperthyroidism and ophthalmopathy. Germline values: CDR1 SGHVS, CDR2 FNYEAQ. Trimming removed 0 bases from V and 4 bases from J; junction bases left unmatched: 5. The CDR3 contains 16 residues. This clonotype has only a few counts. Amplified regions were TCR beta CDR3 sequences from RNA transcripts. When the TCR CDR3 underwent first-round RT-PCR, the HTBI primer set was used. TCRdb recomputed calls from the multiplex PCR reads with MiXCR, one row per CDR3 protein. The sample consists of under 550,000 distinct CDR3 sequences, approximately 15% of them appearing once.

The sequence was collected from a woman in her late teens or twenties with Graves' hyperthyroidism. What was sequenced was blood. The chain links TRBV7-6 to TRBJ1-3; 8 bases line up with TRBD1. The CDR3 protein is CASSLAQGANGNTIYF. DNA for the CDR3: TGTGCCAGCAGCTTAGCCCAGGGGGCGAACGGAAACACCATATATTTT.